The rows below give T cell receptor beta chains drawn from one sample of a study of shared clonotypes between healthy human individuals. This table comes from immunoSEQ multiplex PCR, and its TCRdb copy is limited to in-frame clones, with some not included. The sample records 750,000 to 1,000,000 clones, 92% being singletons. Sequencing was performed on naive CD8+ T cells sorted from blood. The receptors stem from a man aged 25 to 40 in good health. The CDR3 runs from the conserved cysteine through the conserved F or W. D genes are given only for firm matches.

CDR3 protein	CDR3 length	J gene	V gene	D gene
CASSQGREPEANF	13	TRBJ2-7	TRBV23-1	.
CASSLTGETQYF	12	TRBJ2-5	TRBV11-2	.
CASWGQGNNEQFF	13	TRBJ2-1	TRBV28	TRBD1
CASNLRDFQNEQYF	14	TRBJ2-7	TRBV7-2	.
CASSSGPEQYF	11	TRBJ2-7	TRBV7-9	.
CASSLNTVGGTGELFF	16	TRBJ2-2	TRBV7-7	.
CASSEMVGDSYEQYF	15	TRBJ2-7	TRBV6-1	.
CASRQDGYNEQFF	13	TRBJ2-1	TRBV7-2	.
CASSPRTGYTTYNEQFF	17	TRBJ2-1	TRBV7-3	TRBD1
CASRYDRLGSYEQYF	15	TRBJ2-7	TRBV6-1	.
CASSLRWQEEIYGYTF	16	TRBJ1-2	TRBV7-9	.
CASSQDRTSGYYNEQFF	17	TRBJ2-1	TRBV4-3	TRBD2
CASSLWGREIDEQYF	15	TRBJ2-7	TRBV11-2	.
CASSTSGNSYNEQFF	15	TRBJ2-1	TRBV19	.
CASSDLGTDNQPQHF	15	TRBJ1-5	TRBV25-1	TRBD1
CASSLGRNEQFF	12	TRBJ2-1	TRBV5-4	.
CASSLLPGSYNEQFF	15	TRBJ2-1	TRBV27	.
CASSVRGQGGKITIYF	16	TRBJ1-3	TRBV7-2	TRBD1
CASSNRQGGTDTQYF	15	TRBJ2-3	TRBV5-1	.
CASSQDGELGGVYNEQFF	18	TRBJ2-1	TRBV4-1	.
CASSMGTGSYEQYF	14	TRBJ2-7	TRBV19	TRBD1
CASSRDSLQPNYGYTF	16	TRBJ1-2	TRBV5-5	TRBD1
CASSPRTTGYTF	12	TRBJ1-2	TRBV7-9	.
CASSLYYRGRDQPQHF	16	TRBJ1-5	TRBV28	TRBD1
CASSWGLAGGPYEQYF	16	TRBJ2-7	TRBV7-8	TRBD2
CASSVVLSGEQYF	13	TRBJ2-7	TRBV9	.
CASSIDIWQGHTGELFF	17	TRBJ2-2	TRBV19	.
CASASQGYSNQPQHF	15	TRBJ1-5	TRBV19	.
CASSMTSGGYEQYF	14	TRBJ2-7	TRBV19	.
CATSRDRTSGRYNEQFF	17	TRBJ2-1	TRBV15	TRBD2
CASSARTSHTGELFF	15	TRBJ2-2	TRBV11-3	TRBD2
CASSLDQVTDTQYF	14	TRBJ2-3	TRBV28	.
CASSQNRGGTEAFF	14	TRBJ1-1	TRBV4-1	TRBD1
CASGSQGEQYF	11	TRBJ2-7	TRBV13	.
CASSQDWTSGSTDTQYF	17	TRBJ2-3	TRBV4-1	TRBD2
CASSPPEKNRKSQYF	15	TRBJ2-5	TRBV18	.
CASTSIGEQFF	11	TRBJ2-1	TRBV6-5	.